This T cell receptor beta chain was identified in a study of tumor-infiltrating lymphocytes in primary liver carcinoma (dated by TCRdb to about 2017). A note on the overall study: Roughly five patients with histopathologically diagnosed primary liver carcinoma underwent surgical resection in China between 2015 and March 2016. The five patients had tumors staged T1-T3 N0M0, with maximum diameters ranging from 4.2 to 10 cm. A total of approximately 35 specimens from 5 patients, comprising approximately 25 tumor regions, 5 adjacent noncancerous liver tissues and 5 peripheral blood samples, were covered by TCRbeta repertoire sequencing. Samples yielded roughly 3.5 to 8 million productive TCRbeta reads; read depth did not differ significantly between tissue types. The study combined TCRbeta repertoire sequencing, expression microarrays and whole-exome sequencing across five regions of each liver tumor, with adjacent normal tissue and blood. Hepatocellular carcinoma (four) or combined HCC and intrahepatic cholangiocarcinoma (one) was present in the five patients, who were three men and two women aged 30 to 69 years. Repertoires from technical replicates were highly reproducible, with mean shared-clone rates roughly 0.87 and correlation coefficients above 0.98.

About this clonotype: Its antigen is currently not known. Qualities for individual bases were not recorded, and no much larger clone is one base off.

V loses 0 bases of germline sequence and J loses 6 bases, and the interval between the two ends is 12 bases. Measured from the cysteine to the phenylalanine, the CDR3 is 15 residues long. Just CDR3 DNA is preserved here, 45 bases in frame from base 1. For CDR1 and CDR2, the germline V gene lists MNHEY and SVGAGI. Blood RNA was extracted from unsorted whole blood using TRIzol reagent, and germline DNA was obtained with the DNeasy Blood & Tissue kit. At the time of sampling, the patients had chronic HBV infection and had not received any treatment. Before surgery, roughly 4.2 milliliters of peripheral blood were drawn into K2EDTA tubes. What the research found in general, with its limitations: With just five patients in the study, the authors point out that the findings should be validated in a larger study. Compared with blood, tumors had a significantly larger share of the repertoire taken up by the top 250 clones (p = 0.039). Bulk unsorted samples precluded comparing CD4+ and CD8+ T cell repertoires. Consistent with antigen-driven expansion, pairs of tumor regions showed higher repertoire overlap (mean roughly 36%) than either tumor-adjacent pairs (approximately 17%) or tumor-blood pairs (about 15%). Because sequencing covered only the TCR beta chain and unpaired alpha chains were not captured, true repertoire diversity is likely underestimated.

Using a constant-region primer and ProtoScript II reverse transcriptase, TCRbeta-specific cDNA was reverse-transcribed from 450 to 650 ng total RNA. Three nested multiplex PCR rounds, following a slightly modified ARM-PCR procedure, were used to build the TCRbeta libraries. Each of the first two PCR rounds ran for around 9 cycles and used multiplex TRBV1-TRBV30 forward primers together with a Cbeta reverse primer. Sample barcodes and Illumina adapters were added in a final 25-cycle PCR using Deep VentR polymerase. Before sequencing, amplicons of 200-500 bp were gel-purified using a QIAquick gel extraction kit. The TCRbeta amplicons were sequenced with 250-bp paired-end reads on an Illumina HiSeq 2500. The published analysis was carried out like this. Reads were quality-trimmed with Trimmomatic v0.33, and paired reads were merged with FLASH v1.2.11 to recover full CDR3 sequences. MiGEC v1.2.1b assigned V, D and J germline segments to the rearranged TCRbeta sequences. VDJtools v1.0.0 computed clonotype statistics and Shannon-Wiener diversity indices. To cut down on sampling bias, every analysis after diversity analysis relied on just the 250 most abundant clonotypes from each sample. Starting from the raw public reads, TCRdb applied fastp trimming at Q25, assembled clones with MiXCR and retained in-frame beta chains. A single entry per CDR3 protein holds the most common genes and DNA from its merged rows. The V and J calls were determined by TCRdb, not by the authors. In this sample the table shows about 200,000 distinct CDR3 sequences, approximately 65% of which occur a single time. The leading ten clones occupy 6% to 8.5% of the sample.

Sample: peripheral blood. The source of this sequence is a woman aged 55-70 years with primary liver carcinoma and hepatitis B virus infection. The rearranged chain carries TRBV6-5 and TRBJ1-3; there is no confident call for the D gene. The CDR3 protein sequence reads: CASSYSTDSKNTIYF. The DNA is as follows: TGTGCCAGCAGTTACTCGACGGACTCTAAAAACACCATATATTTT.